Presented here are 26 T cell receptor beta chains from one specimen sequenced in a study of T cells in localized non-small cell lung cancer. Data came from immunoSEQ multiplex PCR; TCRdb stores just in-frame clones and leaves some out. Of 90,000 to 95,000 clones in the sample, roughly 93% were seen once. Here the sequenced sample was PBMCs, taken before any cancer treatment. The receptor set was obtained from a woman aged 35 to 70 with stage II squamous cell lung carcinoma.

The chain is built from TRBV5-1 and TRBJ2-1, with 10 positions matching TRBD2. Germline V gene lookup returns CDR1 SGHRS and CDR2 YFSETQ. The CDR3 runs 16 residues. Trimming took 0 bases from V and 0 from J; bases not matched to a gene: 0. The CDR3 loop reads CASSLASGSSYNEQFF. CDR3 DNA: TGCGCCAGCAGCTTGGCTAGCGGGAGCTCCTACAATGAGCAGTTCTTC. Using reference TRBV5-1 and TRBJ2-1 for the parts outside the CDR3, the full variable domain is KAGVTQTPRYLIKTRGQQVTLSCSPISGHRSVSWYQQTPGQGLQFLFEYFSETQRNKGNFPGRFSGRQFSNSRSEMNVSTLELGDSALYLCASSLASGSSYNEQFFGPGTRLTVL.

This sequence joins TRBV2 and TRBJ1-1, with TRBD1 identical over 7 bases. The V and J ends lost 10 bases and 0 bases, in that order; junction bases with no gene match: 5. Looked up from germline, CDR1 is SNHLY and CDR2 is FYNNEI. The CDR3 has 13 residues. Here the CDR3 reads CANRQGMNTEAFF. CDR3 DNA sequence: TGTGCCAACCGACAGGGTATGAACACTGAAGCTTTCTTT.

J is TRBJ1-2 and V is TRBV7-9; 10 bases map to TRBD1. This CDR3 spans 18 amino acids. Trimming at V came to 5 bases and at J to 2 bases, leaving 14 bases not matched to a gene. Germline V lookup: CDR1 SEHNR, CDR2 FQNEAQ (reference sequence). In DNA, the CDR3 is TGTGCCAGCAGCCTGGAAGGGACAGGGGATCCGCGCAACTATGGCTACACCTTC. The encoded protein is CASSLEGTGDPRNYGYTF.

The chain joins TRBV10-3 to TRBJ2-7; no clear D. This CDR3 has 12 amino acids. The V gene's germline CDR1 is ENHRY and CDR2 SYGVKD. The V and J ends lost 2 bases and 13 bases respectively, with 15 bases between them. CDR3 DNA: TGTGCCATCAGTGAGGGTGAACCGACCATATACTTC. Translation gives CAISEGEPTIYF.

This clone appeared a few times. The chain recombines TRBV6-4 with TRBJ1-1, with D perhaps matching TRBD1 (5 bases). V lost 6 bases and J 0 bases, leaving 11 bases between the germline ends. The CDR3 totals 14 residues. Germline V gene lookup returns CDR1 MRHNA and CDR2 SNTAGT. The CDR3 is CASRGTDMNTEAFF. In DNA form, the CDR3 reads TGTGCCAGCAGGGGGACGGACATGAACACTGAAGCTTTCTTT.

V is TRBV19 and J is TRBJ1-1; 9 positions match TRBD1. Germline values: CDR1 LNHDA, CDR2 SQIVND (reference sequence). This CDR3 has 15 residues. Trimming at V came to 6 bases and at J to 5 bases, leaving 10 bases not matched to a gene. CDR3 nucleotides: TGTGCCAGTAGGCAACAGGGGGCGGGAAAGACTGAAGCTTTCTTT. Translated, it gives CASRQQGAGKTEAFF.

The chain uses TRBV7-8 and TRBJ1-5; 8 nucleotides agree with TRBD1. The V gene's germline CDR1 is SGHVS and CDR2 FQNEAQ. The CDR3 is 12 amino acids. V trimming: 3 bases; J trimming: 9 bases; junction bases outside the gene matches: 1. As DNA, the CDR3 is TGTGCCAGCAGCTTCACAGGGGGGCCCCAGCATTTT. Amino acid sequence: CASSFTGGPQHF.

The CDR3 DNA reads TGTGCCAGCAGACCCTCAGGGTTACAAGAGACCCAGTACTTC. Its protein is CASRPSGLQETQYF. The chain recombines TRBV5-4 with TRBJ2-5; a weak D match, TRBD1 (5 bases). This CDR3 is built from 14 residues. Per germline, CDR1 SGHNT and CDR2 YYREEE (reference sequence). Trimming shortened V by 5 bases and J by 2 bases, and 13 bases separated the two germline ends.

The chain has TRBV6-5 and TRBJ2-1; tentatively, D is TRBD1 (6 bases). The CDR3 loop spans 15 amino acids. CDR1 is MNHEY and CDR2 is SVGAGI in the germline V gene. The germline V and J ends were trimmed by 6 bases and 5 bases, with 17 bases remaining between them. The CDR3 DNA is TGTGCCAGCAGCCTACAGGGAACAAGCCACAATGAGCAGTTCTTC. Translated, it gives CASSLQGTSHNEQFF.

The chain has TRBV28 and TRBJ1-5; D gene ambiguous. Trimming shortened V by 2 bases and J by 11 bases, and 10 bases separated the two germline ends. The CDR3 runs 12 residues. Germline CDR1 is MDHEN and CDR2 is SYDVKM. The CDR3 loop reads CASSLGVMSQHF. In DNA form, the CDR3 reads TGTGCCAGCAGTTTAGGTGTAATGTCCCAGCATTTT.

The rearrangement uses TRBV6-1 and TRBJ2-1; possibly TRBD1 for D (5 bases). CDR1 MNHNS and CDR2 SASEGT come from the germline V gene. Trimming stripped 4 bases from V and 6 bases from J, with 13 bases between. There are 14 residues in the CDR3. CDR3 protein: CASSGGHAGNEQFF. CDR3 nucleotide sequence: TGTGCCAGCAGTGGCGGACACGCAGGCAATGAGCAGTTCTTC.

The genes are TRBV29-1 and TRBJ1-1, with 7 bases that match TRBD1. Germline values: CDR1 SQVTM, CDR2 ANQGSEA. The V segment lost 0 bases and the J segment 7 bases; nucleotides outside the gene matches: 8. This CDR3 has 14 residues. The CDR3 bases are TGCAGCGTTGAAGATCTTCGGTACAGGGGTGAAGCTTTCTTT. Translated, it gives CSVEDLRYRGEAFF.

This chain links TRBV11-2 with TRBJ2-7; perhaps TRBD1 as D (6 bases). This CDR3 has 13 amino acids. Trimming removed 3 bases from V and 12 bases from J, with 18 bases in between. Germline CDR1 is SGHAT and CDR2 is FQNNGV. The CDR3 region has the DNA TGTGCCAGCAGCTTTCCCCCCCCAGGGGCGCGGTACTTC. This codes for CASSFPPPGARYF.

This chain connects TRBV6-5 to TRBJ1-1; 8 bases match TRBD1. Germline V gene lookup returns CDR1 MNHEY and CDR2 SVGAGI. J lost 5 bases, V lost 6 bases, and 8 bases had no gene match. This CDR3 has 14 residues. The chain's CDR3 is CASSPGQGRTEAFF. CDR3 coding DNA: TGTGCCAGCAGCCCTGGACAGGGAAGGACTGAAGCTTTCTTT.

This chain joins TRBV28 and TRBJ1-5; D is ambiguous. There are 16 residues in the CDR3. Trimming stripped 2 bases from V and 2 bases from J, with 13 bases between. The V gene's germline CDR1 is MDHEN and CDR2 SYDVKM. The CDR3 here is CASSLRVGFGNQPQHF. Here the CDR3 DNA reads TGTGCCAGCAGTTTAAGGGTAGGTTTTGGCAATCAGCCCCAGCATTTT.

The CDR3 nucleotides are TGTGCCAGCAGCCCTGACAACCTCGGCTACACCTTC. Amino acid sequence: CASSPDNLGYTF. The V call is TRBV5-4, the J call TRBJ1-2; D is ambiguous. The V end lost 4 bases, the J end lost 8 bases, and 12 bases lay between the germline ends. The V gene's germline CDR1 is SGHNT and CDR2 YYREEE (reference sequence). This CDR3 has 12 residues. Together with reference TRBV5-4 and TRBJ1-2, the CDR3 gives the full variable domain: ETGVTQSPTHLIKTRGQQVTLRCSSQSGHNTVSWYQQALGQGPQFIFQYYREEENGRGNFPPRFSGLQFPNYSSELNVNALELDDSALYLCASSPDNLGYTFGSGTRLTVV.

This clone was seen only a few times. The CDR3 protein is CASSQQETQYF. The CDR3, as DNA: TGCGCCAGCAGCCAACAAGAGACCCAGTACTTC. J is TRBJ2-5 and V is TRBV4-1; D remains ambiguous. The CDR3 runs 11 residues. The V gene lost 2 bases and the J gene lost 2 bases, with 0 bases spanning the gap. Germline V gene data show CDR1 as MGHRA and CDR2 as YSYEKL.

The rearrangement links TRBV5-1 to TRBJ2-2; D ambiguous. Per germline, CDR1 SGHRS and CDR2 YFSETQ. This CDR3 region has 13 residues. Deletions cut 0 bases from V and 7 bases from J, with 7 bases between. This chain's CDR3 is CASSLDTIGELFF. Here the CDR3 DNA reads TGCGCCAGCAGCTTGGACACTATCGGGGAGCTGTTTTTT.

The rearrangement uses TRBV6-5 and TRBJ1-5; D is ambiguous. Trimming removed 0 bases at V and 2 bases at J, with 5 bases between. The CDR3 sequence is 14 residues long. From germline, CDR1 is MNHEY and CDR2 SVGAGI. CDR3 amino acids: CASSYSSGNQPQHF. CDR3 coding DNA: TGTGCCAGCAGTTACTCCTCAGGCAATCAGCCCCAGCATTTT.

The J gene is TRBJ1-1, the V gene TRBV7-9; D is unclear. V was shortened by 5 bases and J by 2 bases, with 15 bases between the two germline ends. CDR1 is SEHNR and CDR2 is FQNEAQ in the germline V gene (reference sequence). The CDR3 covers 15 residues. The DNA for the CDR3 is TGTGCCAGCAGCCCCCCCCCGGTGGAAAACACTGAAGCTTTCTTT. Translating it yields CASSPPPVENTEAFF. Full variable domain (remainder filled in from reference TRBV7-9 and TRBJ1-1): DTGVSQNPRHKITKRGQNVTFRCDPISEHNRLYWYRQTLGQGPEFLTYFQNEAQLEKSRLLSDRFSAERPKGSFSTLEIQRTEQGDSAMYLCASSPPPVENTEAFFGQGTRLTVV.

V and J are TRBV6-5 and TRBJ1-6; no clear D. CDR3 length: 12 residues. V was trimmed by 6 bases and J by 11 bases, leaving 11 bases between them. Germline V gene sequence: CDR1 MNHEY, CDR2 SVGAGI. The CDR3 spells CASSYRGTPLHF. CDR3 nucleotide sequence: TGTGCCAGCAGCTACCGAGGAACACCCCTCCACTTT.

V is TRBV2 and J is TRBJ1-4; no clear D gene. Germline-derived CDR1 and CDR2 are SNHLY and FYNNEI. The CDR3 is 16 amino acids. Between the trimmed V and J ends, which lost 0 bases and 7 bases, there was a span of 15 bases. The CDR3 DNA sequence: TGTGCCAGCAGTGAAGCGCTCGGCAGGCTGGGTGAAAAACTGTTTTTT. Its protein is CASSEALGRLGEKLFF.

The table lists this clone with a few counts. This chain uses TRBV6-1 with TRBJ1-6; D unclear. The CDR3 covers 13 residues. Deletions cut 6 bases from V and 9 bases from J, with 12 bases between. Germline lookup yields CDR1 MNHNS and CDR2 SASEGT. CDR3 in DNA: TGTGCCAGCAGGGAGGTGGGTCTTTCACCCCTCCACTTT. Its protein product is CASREVGLSPLHF.

The rearrangement joins TRBV6-1 to TRBJ2-1; D gene ambiguous. The CDR3 is 13 amino acids. Looked up from germline, CDR1 is MNHNS and CDR2 is SASEGT. V was clipped by 6 bases and J by 7 bases, with 13 bases between them. The CDR3 bases are TGTGCCAGCAGACTCTCGATGCGAAATGAGCAGTTCTTC. Its translation is CASRLSMRNEQFF.

The chain employs TRBV2 and TRBJ1-2, with 11 bases matching TRBD1. CDR1 and CDR2 (germline): SNHLY, FYNNEI. Trimming removed 10 bases from V and 4 bases from J; junction bases left unmatched: 8. This CDR3 has 14 amino acids. CDR3 in amino acids: CANGQGAPSYGYTF. The DNA for the CDR3 is TGTGCCAACGGACAGGGGGCGCCCAGCTATGGCTACACCTTC.

The genes are TRBV19 and TRBJ1-1, with TRBD1 matching over 7 bases. Germline V CDR1 and CDR2: LNHDA, SQIVND (reference sequence). This CDR3 has 11 amino acids. V shed 9 bases and J 10 bases; nucleotides not matched to a gene: 8. The CDR3 bases are TGTGCCAGCAATCGACAGGGCGCAGCTTTCTTT. It translates to CASNRQGAAFF.